This TCR beta chain was identified in a study of blood T cell repertoires in COVID-19. Study details: Sites across the United States, Italy and Spain contributed samples from acute and convalescent COVID-19. T cells, B-cell-depleted T cells, or PBMCs provided the cDNA or gDNA that served as material.

The trim removed 5 bases at V and 6 bases at J, leaving 10 bases unmatched. Germline CDR1 reads SGHTA; CDR2 reads FQGNSA. There are 15 residues in the CDR3. Per the original data handling: Using reference gene primer amplification, nucleated cell counts were estimated. Sequenced by immunoSEQ multiplex PCR; TCRdb stores in-frame clones only, minus some. D and trimming come from the DNA, and the V and J calls and clone size come from that table. The data contain 170,000 or so clones, roughly 84% of them singletons. The TCR comes from a man aged 18 to 35 with active or convalescent COVID-19. The chain is built from TRBV7-2 and TRBJ2-7; 10 bases match TRBD2. Sequencing used peripheral blood. CDR3: CASSLVASGRGEQYF. The DNA of the CDR3 is TGTGCCAGCAGCCTGGTTGCTAGCGGGAGAGGCGAGCAGTACTTC.